This T cell receptor (beta chain) appears in the sequencing data of a study of shared clonotypes between healthy human individuals. The study's findings and limits: Across subsets, estimated richness was generally greater for naive than for memory populations.

Each cell subset's genomic DNA was divided evenly among several immunoSEQ plates. Sequenced by immunoSEQ multiplex PCR; TCRdb stores in-frame clones only, minus some. The sample contains about 680,000 clones, 72% of which appear only once. V shed 4 bases and J shed 5 bases, with 14 bases lying between them. CDR3 length equals 14 residues. CDR1 is SNHLY and CDR2 is FYNNEI in the germline V gene. Details on this clone: Its antigen is currently unknown.

This clonotype originated in a woman aged 25 to 45 in good health. Sequenced sample: memory CD4+ T cells sorted from blood. This sample's subset: CD45RA-negative fraction. The chain employs TRBV2 and TRBJ1-1, with a possible D match to TRBD1 (5 bases). DNA for the CDR3: TGTGCCAGCAGTGTAAAGGGGAGGGAGACTGAAGCTTTCTTT. Translation: CASSVKGRETEAFF.